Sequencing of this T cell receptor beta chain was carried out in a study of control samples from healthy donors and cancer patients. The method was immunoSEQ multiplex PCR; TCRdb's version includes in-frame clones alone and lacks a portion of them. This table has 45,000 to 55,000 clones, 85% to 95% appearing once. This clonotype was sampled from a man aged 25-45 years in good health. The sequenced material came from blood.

CDR3 nucleotides: TGTGCCAGCAGTGAAGGTCTAGGACTAGCGGGAGCAGATACGCAGTATTTT. Translation: CASSEGLGLAGADTQYF. The chain combines TRBV2 with TRBJ2-3, with 13 bases fitting TRBD2. There are 17 residues in the CDR3. The J segment lost 4 bases and the V segment lost 1 base, leaving 5 bases of the junction unmatched. Germline lookup yields CDR1 SNHLY and CDR2 FYNNEI.